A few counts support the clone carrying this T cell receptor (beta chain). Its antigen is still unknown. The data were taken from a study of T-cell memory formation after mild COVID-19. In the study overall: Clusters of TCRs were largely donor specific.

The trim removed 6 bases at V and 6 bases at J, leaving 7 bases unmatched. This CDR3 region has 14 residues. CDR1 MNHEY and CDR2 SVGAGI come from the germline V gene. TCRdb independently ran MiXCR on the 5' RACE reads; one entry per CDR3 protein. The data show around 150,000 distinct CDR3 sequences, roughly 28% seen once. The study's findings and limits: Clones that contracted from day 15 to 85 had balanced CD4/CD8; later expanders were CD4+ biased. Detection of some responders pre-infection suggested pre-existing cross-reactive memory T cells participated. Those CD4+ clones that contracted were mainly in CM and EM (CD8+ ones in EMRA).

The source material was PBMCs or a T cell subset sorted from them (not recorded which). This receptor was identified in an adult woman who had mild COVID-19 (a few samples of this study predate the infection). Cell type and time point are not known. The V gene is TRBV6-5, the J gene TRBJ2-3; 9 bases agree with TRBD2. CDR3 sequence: CASRTSGPWDTQYF. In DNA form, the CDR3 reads TGTGCCAGCAGGACTAGCGGCCCGTGGGATACGCAGTATTTT.